This TCR beta chain was found in a study of blood T cell repertoires in COVID-19. Profiled with immunoSEQ multiplex PCR; TCRdb holds only in-frame clones, not every one. The sample lists around 300,000 clones, 85% occurring once. The source of this sequence is a human donor in a cohort sampled during active COVID-19. The sample comprised peripheral blood.

The CDR3 nucleotides are TGTGCCAGCAGCCTAGGCAGGGGCACTGAAGCTTTCTTT. It yields the protein CASSLGRGTEAFF. The J gene is TRBJ1-1, the V gene TRBV27, with a tentative D call TRBD1 (6 bases). The CDR3 has 13 residues. The V end was cut by 6 bases, the J end by 4 bases, with 12 bases between. Germline V gene lookup returns CDR1 MNHEY and CDR2 SMNVEV (reference sequence).